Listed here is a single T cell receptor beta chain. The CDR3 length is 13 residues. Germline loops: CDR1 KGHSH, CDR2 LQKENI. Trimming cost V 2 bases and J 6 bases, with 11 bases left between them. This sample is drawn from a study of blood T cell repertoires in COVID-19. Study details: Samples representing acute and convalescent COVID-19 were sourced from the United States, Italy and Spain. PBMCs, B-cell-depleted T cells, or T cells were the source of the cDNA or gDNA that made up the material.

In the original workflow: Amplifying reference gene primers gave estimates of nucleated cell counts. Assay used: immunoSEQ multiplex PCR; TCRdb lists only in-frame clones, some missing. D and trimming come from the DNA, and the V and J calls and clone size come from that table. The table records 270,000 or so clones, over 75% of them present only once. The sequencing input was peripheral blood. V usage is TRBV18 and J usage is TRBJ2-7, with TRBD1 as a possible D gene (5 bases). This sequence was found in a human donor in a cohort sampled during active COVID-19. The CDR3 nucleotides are TGTGCCAGCTCACCAAGACAGCCAGGCGAGCAGTACTTC. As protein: CASSPRQPGEQYF. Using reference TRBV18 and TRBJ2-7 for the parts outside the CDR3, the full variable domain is NAGVMQNPRHLVRRRGQEARLRCSPMKGHSHVYWYRQLPEEGLKFMVYLQKENIIDESGMPKERFSAEFPKEGPSILRIQQVVRGDSAAYFCASSPRQPGEQYFGPGTRLTVT.